This TCR beta chain came from a study of tumor-infiltrating lymphocytes in localized non-small cell lung cancer. Overall study results and limits: Different pieces of the same tissue went to different assays, confounding technical variation with intratumor heterogeneity. Tumor T-cell fraction was not associated with recurrence-free survival. Compared with uninvolved lung, tumors showed higher T cell infiltration by TCRbeta sequencing.

Libraries were prepared by immunoSEQ multiplex PCR; TCRdb keeps only in-frame clonotypes and omits some of them. The sample contains approximately 17,000 clones, more than 60% of which appear only once. Trimming pared 0 bases from V and 5 bases from J, leaving 14 bases between. The CDR3 sequence is 15 residues long. Germline V gene lookup returns CDR1 SGHNT and CDR2 YYREEE (reference sequence). This clone was observed a single time. Its cognate antigen is unknown. V is TRBV5-4 and J is TRBJ1-1, with D uncertain. This clonotype was obtained from a human donor with non-small cell lung cancer. Specimen: lung tumor tissue. DNA for the CDR3: TGTGCCAGCAGCTTGGCCTTATCTGGGGAGACTGAAGCTTTCTTT. This sequence encodes CASSLALSGETEAFF.